This T cell receptor beta chain was captured in a study of T-cell reconstitution after alpha-beta-depleted transplantation in children. The TCRbeta library incorporated unique molecular identifiers. Each CDR3 protein gets one entry after TCRdb re-called the PCR reads with MiXCR. The table includes fewer than 350,000 distinct CDR3 sequences, 9.5% to 13% detected once. Germline V CDR1 and CDR2: SEHNR, FQNEAQ (reference sequence). The CDR3 covers 13 residues. V was clipped by 3 bases and J by 3 bases, with 9 bases between them. This clonotype was seen repeatedly, ten times or more. This material consisted of peripheral blood, taken 180 days after TCRalphabeta/CD19-depleted stem cell transplant. The TCR comes from a male patient aged 2 to 9 who had a stem cell transplant for chronic granulomatous disease, so the T cells may come from the graft donor. The rearrangement joins TRBV7-9 to TRBJ2-7, with D hard to call. The CDR3 protein is CASSFPLSYEQYF. The CDR3 DNA follows: TGTGCCAGCAGCTTTCCTTTAAGCTACGAGCAGTACTTC.